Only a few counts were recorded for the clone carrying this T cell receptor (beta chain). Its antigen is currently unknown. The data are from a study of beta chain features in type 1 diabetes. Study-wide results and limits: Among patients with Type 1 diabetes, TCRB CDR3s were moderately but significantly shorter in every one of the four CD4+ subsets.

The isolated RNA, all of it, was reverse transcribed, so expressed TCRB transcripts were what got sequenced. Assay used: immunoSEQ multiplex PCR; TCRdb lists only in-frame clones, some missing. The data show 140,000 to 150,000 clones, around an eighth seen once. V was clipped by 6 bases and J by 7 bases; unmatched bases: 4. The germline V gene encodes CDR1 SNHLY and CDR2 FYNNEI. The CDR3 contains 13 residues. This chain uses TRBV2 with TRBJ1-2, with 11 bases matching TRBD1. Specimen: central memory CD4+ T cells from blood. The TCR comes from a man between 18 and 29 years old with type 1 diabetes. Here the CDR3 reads CASRDRGPSGYTF. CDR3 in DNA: TGTGCCAGCAGGGACAGGGGGCCGTCTGGCTACACCTTC.